The sample holds one count of the clone carrying this T cell receptor beta chain. The germline gives CDR1 MGHRA, CDR2 YSYEKL. The CDR3 consists of 14 residues. V was trimmed by 1 base and J by 7 bases, leaving 11 bases between them. The source of the sample is a study of blood T cell repertoires in COVID-19. About the research overall: In each case, the material was cDNA or gDNA derived from T cells, B-cell-depleted T cells, or PBMCs.

Study processing details: Reference gene primer amplification gave nucleated cell count estimates. Data came from immunoSEQ multiplex PCR; TCRdb stores just in-frame clones and leaves some out. V and J calls and clone size are as listed in that table; D and trimming were resolved from the DNA. The sample shows some 160,000 clones, 75% to 80% of them seen only once. This TCR was recovered from a woman aged 80 or over with acute or convalescent COVID-19. Material: peripheral blood. The J gene is TRBJ2-1, the V gene TRBV4-1; D might be TRBD2 (6 bases). The CDR3 sequence: CASSQAGVVNEQFF. The CDR3 DNA sequence: TGCGCCAGCAGCCAAGCGGGGGTTGTAAATGAGCAGTTCTTC.